These T cell receptor beta chains were read from a single sample in a study of CD8 T cells in ankylosing spondylitis. A single record per CDR3 protein comes from TCRdb applying MiXCR to the 5' RACE reads. The sample shows roughly 250,000 distinct CDR3 sequences, around 7.8% of them seen only once. The material sequenced was blood, either unsorted or a sorted T cell fraction (not recorded which). All receptors derive from a male donor with ankylosing spondylitis or in good health (not recorded which). Each CDR3 is given with its conserved first and last residue. Each record gives: D gene, clone size, V gene, J gene, CDR3 DNA, CDR3 protein. The D gene is left open where the match is weak. Some rows have no size entry. The others give once, few or many, or a class for an expanded clone.

>TRBD2|many|TRBV20-1|TRBJ2-7
TGCAGTGCTAGAGGAACCCTAGCGGGATACGAGCAGTACTTC
CSARGTLAGYEQYF
>TRBD2|many|TRBV6-5|TRBJ2-1
TGTGCCAGCAGTTACCGGGGCCGACTAGCCGATGAGCAGTTCTTC
CASSYRGRLADEQFF
>TRBD2|few|TRBV7-2|TRBJ2-1
TGTGCCAGCAGCTCGCGCGGGGGGCTCTACAATGAGCAGTTCTTC
CASSSRGGLYNEQFF
>TRBD2|many|TRBV27|TRBJ2-3
TGTGCCAGCAGTCCCCAGGGAGGGTACACAGATACGCAGTATTTT
CASSPQGGYTDTQYF
>.|many|TRBV7-9|TRBJ2-5
TGTGCCAGCAGCTTAGTTATAGGCCGGGGAGAGACCCAGTACTTC
CASSLVIGRGETQYF
>TRBD1|many|TRBV7-2|TRBJ1-1
TGTGCCAGCAAGAGGACAGGGACGCACACTGAAGCTTTCTTT
CASKRTGTHTEAFF
>.|.|TRBV7-2|TRBJ2-1
TGTGCCAGCAGCGTCAGCAATGAGCAGTTCTTC
CASSVSNEQFF
>TRBD2|.|TRBV5-1|TRBJ2-6
TGCGCCAGCAGCTTGGGCGGGGGACGTCGCTCTGGGGCCAACGTCCTGACTTTC
CASSLGGGRRSGANVLTF
>TRBD2|many|TRBV4-2|TRBJ2-3
TGTGCCAGCAGCCAAGAGGCTAGCGGGAGCTATACGCAGTATTTT
CASSQEASGSYTQYF
>.|.|TRBV7-2|TRBJ2-7
TGTGCCAGCAGCCCAGTACACAGGGTCTACGAGCAGTACTTC
CASSPVHRVYEQYF
>.|few|TRBV7-2|TRBJ2-3
TGTGCCAGCAGCTTAGCGGGGGGCCACCAGGCAGATACGCAGTATTTT
CASSLAGGHQADTQYF
>TRBD1|.|TRBV6-2/TRBV6-3|TRBJ2-7
TGTGCCAGCAGCCCCATGGACAGGACGGAGCAGTACTTC
CASSPMDRTEQYF
>.|.|TRBV5-1|TRBJ2-1
TGCGCCAGCACCCCGGACCTTTACAATGAGCAGTTCTTC
CASTPDLYNEQFF
>.|many|TRBV5-1|TRBJ2-3
TGCGCCAGCAGCTCTGGGGATGGGACTGTGCCAGATACGCAGTATTTT
CASSSGDGTVPDTQYF
>.|.|TRBV20-1|TRBJ2-1
TGCAGTGCTAGAGATAGGGGAGATGAGCAGTTCTTC
CSARDRGDEQFF
>.|.|TRBV21-1|TRBJ2-1
TGTGCCAGCAGCTCCCGGGCTCCCGACAATGAGCAGTTCTTC
CASSSRAPDNEQFF
>TRBD2|many|TRBV24-1|TRBJ2-2
TGTGCCACCAGTGAGGGGGGGACTCTGAACACCGGGGAGCTGTTTTTT
CATSEGGTLNTGELFF
>.|few|TRBV7-3|TRBJ2-1
TGTGCCAGCAGCTTAGACCGGGGAACGCACAATGAGCAGTTCTTC
CASSLDRGTHNEQFF
>.|.|TRBV12-3/TRBV12-4|TRBJ1-3
TGTGCCAGCTCGGGCACCATATATTTT
CASSGTIYF
>.|many|TRBV9|TRBJ1-1
TGTGCCAGCAGACTCTTTTTGGGGTGCGCTTTCTTT
CASRLFLGCAFF
>.|many|TRBV5-1|TRBJ2-1
TGCGCCAGCAGCCCCATCGCGGGTAATGAGCAGTTCTTC
CASSPIAGNEQFF
>.|many|TRBV20-1|TRBJ1-2
TGCAGTGCTCCCCACGGCAGGGGCCCTAACTATGGCTACACCTTC
CSAPHGRGPNYGYTF
>TRBD1|few|TRBV4-3|TRBJ2-5
TGCGCCAGCAGCCAAGTGTCAGGGGGCCAGGAGACCCAGTACTTC
CASSQVSGGQETQYF
>.|.|TRBV3-1|TRBJ2-5
TGTGCCAGCAGCCAAGATCGGGCAGGCCTACAAGAGACCCAGTACTTC
CASSQDRAGLQETQYF
>.|.|TRBV20-1|TRBJ2-4
TGCAGTGCTAGAGGGAGTCAGGGAGTAGACATTCAGTACTTC
CSARGSQGVDIQYF
>.|many|TRBV20-1|TRBJ2-7
TGCAGTGCTAGACAGCAAAGCTCCTACGAGCAGTACTTC
CSARQQSSYEQYF
>TRBD2|many|TRBV4-3|TRBJ2-1
TGCGCCAGCAGCCAAGAGCGGGGGGCCACCTACAATGAGCAGTTCTTC
CASSQERGATYNEQFF
>TRBD2|many|TRBV7-7|TRBJ2-1
TGTGCTAGCAGCCATGGGGCTAGCGGGCGCTACAATGAGCAGTTCTTC
CASSHGASGRYNEQFF
>.|many|TRBV3-1|TRBJ2-2
TGTGCCAGCAGCCCCGTGGCAGGGGGGAAGATCGGGGAGCTGTTTTTT
CASSPVAGGKIGELFF